These T cell receptor beta chains were read from a single sample in a study of control samples from healthy donors and cancer patients. Only in-frame clones appear in the TCRdb table, and some are missing; sequencing was by immunoSEQ multiplex PCR. This sample yields some 100,000 clones, of which 75% to 95% are seen a single time; approximately 4% belongs to the top ten. The sequencing input was blood. The receptors shown here come from a human donor in good health. The donor label of this sample is uncertain. Both conserved end residues are trimmed from each CDR3. The order of the fields is J gene, V gene, CDR3 protein.

TRBJ2-1 | TRBV2 | ASIQGVANEQF
TRBJ1-1 | TRBV5-1 | ASSLGGTGPNTEAF
TRBJ2-5 | TRBV27 | ASSFRAVKGETQY
TRBJ2-5 | TRBV29-1 | SVEFTAGWGRETQY
TRBJ1-3 | TRBV2 | ASMLGGRGNTIY
TRBJ1-1 | TRBV3-1/TRBV3-2 | ASSLRGGTEAF
TRBJ2-3 | TRBV28 | ASSPPDRAPTQY
TRBJ2-3 | TRBV18 | ASSRIEVDTDTQY
TRBJ2-7 | TRBV21-1 | ASSKKRTSGGAVQY
TRBJ1-1 | TRBV7-9 | ASSLVDRVTF
TRBJ1-1 | TRBV10-1 | ASRDTGRNTEAF
TRBJ1-2 | TRBV6-5 | ASRKTGGNYGYT
TRBJ2-4 | TRBV6-6 | ASSYGDTRFNIQY
TRBJ1-2 | TRBV27 | ASSLRKRGYGYT
TRBJ1-2 | TRBV9 | ASSVALDNSLYGYT
TRBJ2-4 | TRBV7-2 | ASSLPLAGGQAKNIQY
TRBJ2-1 | TRBV14 | ASSPRVNNEQF
TRBJ1-4 | TRBV13 | ASSLRGSTGEKLF
TRBJ2-1 | TRBV7-9 | ASSLAGGEQF
TRBJ2-7 | TRBV5-1 | ASSFGTSGSSYEQY
TRBJ2-1 | TRBV27 | ASSLYSYNEQF
TRBJ1-1 | TRBV18 | ASLPAISFGEAF
TRBJ2-1 | TRBV6-5 | ASSSDGRSYNEQF
TRBJ1-5 | TRBV11-2 | ASSPGTSSNQPQH
TRBJ2-1 | TRBV18 | ASSPRDSNNEQF
TRBJ1-5 | TRBV24-1 | ATSDLGAAQH
TRBJ2-3 | TRBV24-1 | ATSDGGRADTQY
TRBJ2-3 | TRBV7-3 | ASSLNPRGASTDTQY
TRBJ2-3 | TRBV10-1 | ASSDNPTDTQY
TRBJ1-6 | TRBV27 | ASSRTTASPLH
TRBJ1-4 | TRBV2 | ASSVGAREKLF
TRBJ2-2 | TRBV3-1/TRBV3-2 | ASSHSGTSAGELF
TRBJ1-1 | TRBV6-1 | ASSGVLAGGNTEAF
TRBJ2-1 | TRBV4-3 | ASSQELESEQF
TRBJ2-3 | TRBV9 | ASSVGSGPPDTQY
TRBJ2-1 | TRBV15 | ATSRDRQGIYNEQF
TRBJ2-3 | TRBV10-2 | ASSESSDTQY
TRBJ2-5 | TRBV2 | ASTSDRARVQY
TRBJ1-4 | TRBV12-3/TRBV12-4 | ASRPRQGEKLF
TRBJ2-4 | TRBV28 | ASSSQNIQY
TRBJ2-7 | TRBV3-1/TRBV3-2 | ASSLIHEQY
TRBJ1-5 | TRBV7-2 | ASSGGQPNQPQH
TRBJ1-1 | TRBV19 | ATTDRLGIGTEAF
TRBJ2-1 | TRBV10-3 | AINTGIHNEQF
TRBJ1-1 | TRBV13 | ASRAVLTGSVAF
TRBJ2-3 | TRBV12-3/TRBV12-4 | ASSQDPYTQY
TRBJ2-7 | TRBV28 | ASSTPGQSSYEQY
TRBJ1-2 | TRBV23-1 | ASSPRPGTGPLGYGYT
TRBJ2-5 | TRBV20-1 | SASGRVGAGGPRGIQETQY